Below are 8 T cell receptor beta chains sequenced from a single sample in a study of beta chain features in type 1 diabetes. General study findings and limits: A moderate, significant TCRB CDR3 shortening appeared in type 1 diabetes across four CD4+ subsets.

The investigators reverse transcribed all of the isolated RNA, so they sequenced expressed TCRB transcripts. Method: immunoSEQ multiplex PCR; TCRdb's copy keeps in-frame clones and lacks some. This repertoire shows more than 550,000 clones, over 13% found once; its top ten account for 0.03% to 0.04%. The antigens of these receptors remain unknown. The specimen was naive CD4+ T cells from blood. Source of these receptors: a man between 18 and 29 years old with type 1 diabetes.

The sample holds a few counts of this clone. For the CDR3, the DNA is TGCGCCAGCAGTGCACCCCACTTGTCCTACAATGAGCAGTTCTTC. Translation gives CASSAPHLSYNEQFF. The rearrangement links TRBV10-2 to TRBJ2-1; D is unresolved. Trimming pared 4 bases from V and 1 base from J, leaving 11 bases between. Per the germline V gene, CDR1 is WSHSY and CDR2 is SAAADI. The CDR3 runs 15 residues.

V usage is TRBV27 and J usage is TRBJ1-1, with 8 bases lining up with TRBD1. Germline V gives CDR1 MNHEY, CDR2 SMNVEV (reference sequence). The CDR3 runs 14 residues. J lost 1 base, V lost 3 bases, and 1 base had no gene match. The CDR3 reads CASSFDRGNTEAFF. Written as DNA, the CDR3 is TGTGCCAGCAGTTTCGACAGGGGGAACACTGAAGCTTTCTTT.

The rearrangement uses TRBV6-5 and TRBJ1-1; D is possibly TRBD1 (5 bases). The germline CDR1 and CDR2 sequences are MNHEY and SVGAGI. Trimming removed 6 bases at V and 7 bases at J, with 12 bases between. This CDR3 contains 12 residues. CDR3 loop: CASSSQGLEAFF. The CDR3 region has the DNA TGTGCCAGCAGCTCTCAGGGACTTGAAGCTTTCTTT.

The genes are TRBV7-9 and TRBJ2-2; D is unresolved. Per germline, CDR1 SEHNR and CDR2 FQNEAQ (reference sequence). The CDR3 totals 15 residues. V was pared by 7 bases and J by 0 bases, with 12 bases between. The chain's CDR3 is CASTPTVTNTGELFF. The CDR3 bases are TGTGCCAGCACCCCGACTGTTACGAACACCGGGGAGCTGTTTTTT.

This clone was recorded a few times. This chain uses TRBV11-2 with TRBJ1-2, with D unclear. Germline V gives CDR1 SGHAT, CDR2 FQNNGV. Trimming took 6 bases from V and 3 from J, leaving 8 bases between them. CDR3 length: 12 residues. The CDR3 coding sequence is TGTGCCAGCAGTCGGACTGACTATGGCTACACCTTC. It is translated as CASSRTDYGYTF.

This clone was picked up a small number of times. The chain joins TRBV7-2 to TRBJ2-5; TRBD1 matches 11 bases. Germline V gene lookup returns CDR1 SGHTA and CDR2 FQGNSA. The CDR3 runs 17 residues. Trimming at V came to 4 bases and at J to 5 bases, leaving 12 bases not matched to a gene. In DNA, the CDR3 is TGTGCCAGCAGCTCCCGTCGGGGACAGGGGGACAGGGAGACCCAGTACTTC. Translating gives CASSSRRGQGDRETQYF.

The genes are TRBV6-5 and TRBJ2-2; possible D gene TRBD1, 6 bases. Trimming removed 8 bases at V and 7 bases at J, with 20 bases between. Per the germline V gene, CDR1 is MNHEY and CDR2 is SVGAGI. The CDR3 is 15 amino acids. Written as DNA, the CDR3 is TGTGCCAGCGGAAATACTGCAGGGGCAGGCGGGGAGCTGTTTTTT. Translating it yields CASGNTAGAGGELFF.

This clone was detected only a few times. The V and J genes are TRBV19 and TRBJ2-7, with a tentative D call TRBD1 (5 bases). The V end was cut by 3 bases, the J end by 2 bases, with 14 bases between. This CDR3 region has 15 residues. Germline loops: CDR1 LNHDA, CDR2 SQIVND (reference sequence). The CDR3 DNA follows: TGTGCCAGTAGTATCGCGCAGGGAACGACCTACGAGCAGTACTTC. Translated, it gives CASSIAQGTTYEQYF.